These 17 T cell receptor beta chains came from one sample sequenced in a study of control samples from healthy donors and cancer patients. Sequencing used immunoSEQ multiplex PCR; TCRdb keeps in-frame clones, though not all of them. The sample has approximately 130,000 clones, about 86% seen once. Sequencing was done on a sample of blood. All receptors derive from a man aged 25-45 years in good health.

CDR3 DNA sequence: TGTGCCAGCAGCGTCATCAGGGGAGCTATGAACACTGAAGCTTTCTTT. Amino acids: CASSVIRGAMNTEAFF. This chain uses TRBV9 with TRBJ1-1; TRBD1 might be the D (6 bases). The CDR3 is 16 amino acids. CDR1 SGDLS and CDR2 YYNGEE come from the germline V gene. V was pared by 2 bases and J by 0 bases, with 14 bases between.

The V gene is TRBV5-5, the J gene TRBJ2-2, with 7 bases aligning to TRBD2. The germline V gene has CDR1 SGHKS and CDR2 YYEKEE (reference sequence). The CDR3 runs 15 residues. Trimming removed 0 bases from V and 3 bases from J; junction bases left unmatched: 2. This chain's CDR3 is CASSLASGYTGELFF. The CDR3 nucleotides read TGTGCCAGCAGCTTGGCTAGCGGCTACACCGGGGAGCTGTTTTTT.

V usage is TRBV5-8 and J usage is TRBJ2-7; D remains unclear. Germline V lookup: CDR1 SGHTS, CDR2 YDEGEE. The CDR3 has 13 amino acids. Trimming removed 4 bases from V and 4 bases from J, with 12 bases in between. CDR3 protein: CASSPLDGYEQYF. The CDR3 DNA follows: TGTGCCAGCAGCCCTTTGGACGGTTACGAGCAGTACTTC. Combining the CDR3 with reference TRBV5-8 and TRBJ2-7 gives the whole variable domain EAGVTQSPTHLIKTRGQQATLRCSPISGHTSVYWYQQALGLGLQFLLWYDEGEERNRGNFPPRFSGRQFPNYSSELNVNALELEDSALYLCASSPLDGYEQYFGPGTRLTVT.

The chain carries TRBV6-1 and TRBJ1-1; D remains ambiguous. The ends were cut back, 2 bases at V and 1 base at J, with 5 bases in the middle. Germline-derived CDR1 and CDR2 are MNHNS and SASEGT. The CDR3 covers 13 residues. The CDR3 DNA is TGTGCCAGCAGTGAAAGTAGGAACACTGAAGCTTTCTTT. Its translation: CASSESRNTEAFF.

J is TRBJ1-2 and V is TRBV19; maybe TRBD1 (5 bases). V lost 8 bases, J lost 2 bases, and 12 bases lay in between. The V gene's germline CDR1 is LNHDA and CDR2 SQIVND (reference sequence). The CDR3 is 13 residues long. CDR3 protein: CASLRGANYGYTF. CDR3 bases: TGTGCCAGTTTAAGAGGGGCCAACTATGGCTACACCTTC.

The genes are TRBV7-2 and TRBJ2-3; 12 bases map to TRBD2. There are 16 residues in the CDR3. V lost 5 bases and J lost 6; bases outside the gene matches: 9. Per the germline V gene, CDR1 is SGHTA and CDR2 is FQGNSA. CDR3 protein: CASSPNLAGGMDTQYF. The CDR3, as DNA: TGTGCCAGCAGCCCGAACCTAGCGGGGGGGATGGATACGCAGTATTTT.

This chain links TRBV5-6 with TRBJ1-3; D perhaps matches TRBD1 (6 bases). The CDR3 has 16 residues. Trimming stripped 6 bases from V and 0 bases from J, with 16 bases between. CDR1 and CDR2 from the germline V gene are SGHDT and YYEEEE. CDR3 nucleotide sequence: TGTGCCAGCACCCCCGGGGGCCCAAACTCTGGAAACACCATATATTTT. It yields the protein CASTPGGPNSGNTIYF.

The rearrangement links TRBV7-9 to TRBJ1-5; D is unclear. The germline V gene encodes CDR1 SEHNR and CDR2 FQNEAQ (reference sequence). The V end was cut by 1 base, the J end by 6 bases, with 7 bases between. This CDR3 contains 13 residues. The CDR3 protein is CASSLGATQPQHF. The CDR3 nucleotides read TGTGCCAGCAGCTTAGGGGCAACTCAGCCCCAGCATTTT. Using reference TRBV7-9 and TRBJ1-5 for the parts outside the CDR3, the full variable domain is DTGVSQNPRHKITKRGQNVTFRCDPISEHNRLYWYRQTLGQGPEFLTYFQNEAQLEKSRLLSDRFSAERPKGSFSTLEIQRTEQGDSAMYLCASSLGATQPQHFGDGTRLSIL.

The gene calls are TRBV19 and TRBJ1-5; the D gene is possibly TRBD1 (5 bases). The CDR3 has 14 residues. Looked up from germline, CDR1 is LNHDA and CDR2 is SQIVND (reference sequence). Deletions cut 7 bases from V and 1 base from J, with 11 bases between. CDR3: CASTPGGSNQPQHF. The CDR3, as DNA: TGTGCCAGTACCCCGGGGGGGAGCAATCAGCCCCAGCATTTT.

This sequence joins TRBV19 and TRBJ2-7, with 9 bases that match TRBD1. This CDR3 is 14 amino acids long. Trimming at V came to 6 bases and at J to 4 bases, leaving 7 bases not matched to a gene. Germline CDR1 is LNHDA and CDR2 is SQIVND (reference sequence). This CDR3 reads CASSGQGLRYEQYF. CDR3 nucleotides: TGTGCCAGTAGCGGACAGGGGCTAAGATACGAGCAGTACTTC.

This chain connects TRBV19 to TRBJ2-5; TRBD2 aligns across 7 bases. V lost 3 bases and J lost 0; bases outside the gene matches: 4. CDR1 is LNHDA and CDR2 is SQIVND in the germline V gene (reference sequence). This CDR3 is built from 15 residues. CDR3: CASSMGLADQETQYF. CDR3 in DNA: TGTGCCAGTAGTATGGGGCTAGCGGACCAAGAGACCCAGTACTTC.

The chain joins TRBV7-8 to TRBJ1-1; D ambiguous. This CDR3 comprises 16 residues. Trimming left V 2 bases short and J 0 bases short, with 13 bases between. The V gene's germline CDR1 is SGHVS and CDR2 FQNEAQ. The CDR3 nucleotides are TGTGCCAGCAGCTTAAACCCGTCAGGATTGAACACTGAAGCTTTCTTT. It is translated as CASSLNPSGLNTEAFF.

The genes are TRBV24-1 and TRBJ2-5; no reliable D call. Germline V CDR1 and CDR2: KGHDR, SFDVKD. V was pared by 4 bases and J by 2 bases, with 7 bases between. The CDR3 covers 13 residues. The CDR3 DNA reads as TGTGCCACCAGTGAATCGGTACAAGAGACCCAGTACTTC. Translated: CATSESVQETQYF.

The chain joins TRBV10-3 to TRBJ2-4; D is unresolved. V lost 2 bases and J 0 bases, leaving 17 bases between the germline ends. The CDR3 runs to 18 residues. Germline CDR1 is ENHRY and CDR2 is SYGVKD. In nucleotides, the CDR3 is TGTGCCATCAGTGAGACATCTGGGCGGCCATTAGCCAAAAACATTCAGTACTTC. Encoded protein: CAISETSGRPLAKNIQYF.

This chain links TRBV2 with TRBJ2-5, with 7 bases that match TRBD1. This CDR3 spans 15 amino acids. Germline-derived CDR1 and CDR2 are SNHLY and FYNNEI. With V trimmed by 2 bases and J by 4 bases, 7 bases remained unmatched. In DNA form, the CDR3 reads TGTGCCAGCAGTGAAATCGTGACAGGGTCAGAGACCCAGTACTTC. Residues: CASSEIVTGSETQYF.

The V gene is TRBV12-3 or TRBV12-4, the J gene TRBJ2-7; D call uncertain. Trimming left V 4 bases short and J 4 bases short, with 5 bases between. The CDR3 runs 11 residues. CDR3 protein: CASSYLYEQYF. In DNA form, the CDR3 reads TGTGCCAGCAGTTACCTATACGAGCAGTACTTC.

The chain joins TRBV24-1 to TRBJ2-3; the D gene is possibly TRBD2 (6 bases). The germline V gene encodes CDR1 KGHDR and CDR2 SFDVKD. With 5 bases removed from V and 8 bases from J, the gap between germline ends came to 10 bases. The CDR3 contains 12 residues. The CDR3 bases are TGTGCCACCAGTGGCGAGGGAGGTACGCAGTATTTT. It specifies CATSGEGGTQYF.